This T cell receptor beta chain is drawn from a study of OX40 agonist ivuxolimab in advanced cancers. Sequencing used immunoSEQ multiplex PCR; TCRdb keeps in-frame clones, though not all of them. The data show approximately 64,000 clones, with 88% seen just once and about 0.7% held by the top ten. The germline V gene encodes CDR1 MDHEN and CDR2 SYDVKM. The CDR3 loop spans 12 amino acids. V was trimmed by 3 bases and J by 10 bases, leaving 12 bases between them. This TCR came from an adult with an advanced solid tumor such as melanoma, head and neck, liver or kidney cancer. The chain recombines TRBV28 with TRBJ1-2, with D possibly TRBD1 on 6 matching bases. The material was CD4+ or CD8+ T cells sorted from blood, obtained in a trial of the OX40 agonist ivuxolimab. Here the CDR3 reads CASSFGRQDYTF. In nucleotides, the CDR3 is TGTGCCAGCAGTTTCGGGAGACAGGACTACACCTTC.